Given below is one T cell receptor (beta chain) in context. The antigen remains undetermined. Template switching added a universal primer site, and cDNA bore unique molecular identifiers. TCRdb processed the 5' RACE reads anew with MiXCR; each CDR3 protein has one entry. The sample carries 500,000 or so distinct CDR3 sequences, approximately 15% recorded once. The data stem from a study of identical twins. Broader study findings: There was more out-of-frame TCR alpha sharing in monozygotic twins than models estimated.

These records were also assigned to another study, of yellow fever vaccine responses in identical twins.

This TCR was sampled from a woman aged 18-29 years in good health. Specimen: CD4+ T cells sorted from blood.

In DNA form, the CDR3 reads TGTGCCAGTAGTACCTCTGCGGGGGAGTCCTACGAGCAGTACTTC. Amino acids: CASSTSAGESYEQYF. The chain employs TRBV19 and TRBJ2-7; 7 bases map to TRBD2. Germline CDR1 and CDR2: LNHDA and SQIVND (reference sequence). This CDR3 spans 15 amino acids. V lost 4 bases to trimming and J lost 1 base; unmatched junction nucleotides: 7.